These 15 T cell receptor beta chains came from one sample sequenced in a study of CD8 T cells in Susac syndrome. Random hexamers were used to reverse transcribe about 0.5 to 1 ug of RNA. A single record per CDR3 protein comes from TCRdb applying MiXCR to the immunoSEQ multiplex PCR reads. The profile shows some 99,000 distinct CDR3 sequences, over 90% of them singletons. The sequencing sample was made of CD4+ T cells from PBMCs. Receptors originate from a human donor with Susac syndrome.

The V call is TRBV29-1, the J call TRBJ2-1, with D hard to call. The germline V gene has CDR1 SQVTM and CDR2 ANQGSEA. Deletions cut 5 bases from V and 0 bases from J, with 8 bases between. This CDR3 is 13 amino acids long. CDR3: CSVRGASYNEQFF. CDR3 nucleotides: TGCAGCGTTCGTGGAGCCTCCTACAATGAGCAGTTCTTC.

The V call is TRBV29-1, the J call TRBJ2-7; D may be TRBD2 (7 bases). V shed 4 bases and J shed 5 bases, with 18 bases lying between them. CDR1 is SQVTM and CDR2 is ANQGSEA in the germline V gene. The CDR3 extends over 14 amino acids. CDR3 residues: CSVAEGGGLNEQYF. In nucleotides, the CDR3 is TGCAGCGTTGCCGAGGGGGGGGGCCTAAACGAGCAGTACTTC.

V gene TRBV3-1 combines with J gene TRBJ1-1; D unclear. This CDR3 is 13 amino acids long. V was cut by 9 bases and J by 5 bases, with 16 bases left in between. The germline V gene encodes CDR1 LGHDT and CDR2 YNNKEL (reference sequence). CDR3 residues: CASVAGTETEAFF. The CDR3 bases are TGTGCCAGTGTCGCTGGAACGGAGACTGAAGCTTTCTTT.

CDR3 amino acids: CASSLDRETDTQYF. The DNA for the CDR3 is TGTGCCAGCAGCTTAGACAGGGAGACAGATACGCAGTATTTT. The chain carries TRBV11-2 and TRBJ2-3, with D possibly being TRBD1 or TRBD2 (5 bases each). The CDR3 spans 14 residues. The V end was cut by 0 bases, the J end by 3 bases, with 7 bases between. Germline loops: CDR1 SGHAT, CDR2 FQNNGV. The complete variable domain, with remaining parts taken from reference TRBV11-2 and TRBJ2-3, reads EAGVAQSPRYKIIEKRQSVAFWCNPISGHATLYWYQQILGQGPKLLIQFQNNGVVDDSQLPKDRFSAERLKGVDSTLKIQPAKLEDSAVYLCASSLDRETDTQYFGPGTRLTVL.

The V gene is TRBV2, the J gene TRBJ1-5; no firm D call. The germline V and J ends were trimmed by 4 bases and 4 bases, with 5 bases remaining between them. The CDR3 consists of 12 residues. The germline CDR1 and CDR2 sequences are SNHLY and FYNNEI. The CDR3 DNA reads TGTGCCAGCAGTGCTCCTAATCAGCCCCAGCATTTT. This translates into CASSAPNQPQHF. The full variable domain, with the rest looked up from reference TRBV2 and TRBJ1-5, is EPEVTQTPSHQVTQMGQEVILRCVPISNHLYFYWYRQILGQKVEFLVSFYNNEISEKSEIFDDQFSVERPDGSNFTLKIRSTKLEDSAMYFCASSAPNQPQHFGDGTRLSIL.

The chain links TRBV3-1 to TRBJ2-7; D unclear. The CDR3 is 14 amino acids. V gave up 3 bases and J gave up 4 bases, with 13 bases separating them. The V gene's germline CDR1 is LGHDT and CDR2 YNNKEL (reference sequence). Here the CDR3 DNA reads TGTGCCAGCAGCCATTCATGGCAGAAATACGAGCAGTACTTC. Translation: CASSHSWQKYEQYF.

This clonotype was seen just once. The chain has TRBV6-6 and TRBJ2-7; weak D call: TRBD2 (6 bases). Trimming cost V 6 bases and J 3 bases, with 9 bases left between them. Germline CDR1 is MNHNY and CDR2 is SVGAGI (reference sequence). The CDR3 sequence is 12 residues long. CDR3 residues: CASRKEGYEQYF. The CDR3 coding sequence is TGTGCCAGCAGAAAGGAGGGCTACGAGCAGTACTTC.

This chain links TRBV7-9 with TRBJ2-7; tentatively, D is TRBD1 (5 bases). With 5 bases removed from V and 0 bases from J, the gap between germline ends came to 17 bases. CDR1 and CDR2 (germline): SEHNR, FQNEAQ (reference sequence). CDR3 length equals 16 residues. The CDR3 DNA follows: TGTGCCAGCAGCCCAATGGCAGGACACCTCTCCTACGAGCAGTACTTC. Translation: CASSPMAGHLSYEQYF.

The genes are TRBV2 and TRBJ1-6; tentative D call: TRBD1 (6 bases). Germline lookup yields CDR1 SNHLY and CDR2 FYNNEI. The length of the CDR3 is 14 residues. Trimming removed 5 bases from V and 14 bases from J, with 19 bases in between. In DNA, the CDR3 is TGTGCCAGCAGTCCCAGAGGGGACATCGTAGCCCTCCACTTT. Residues: CASSPRGDIVALHF.

The sample holds a few counts of this clonotype. The genes are TRBV11-2 and TRBJ2-7; 11 bases line up with TRBD2. V lost 3 bases, J lost 4 bases, and 11 bases stayed unmatched. The CDR3 runs 17 residues. CDR1 and CDR2 from the germline V gene are SGHAT and FQNNGV. CDR3 in DNA: TGTGCCAGCAGCTTTTTTAGCGGGGGGGCTACGGTGTACGAGCAGTACTTC. Translation gives CASSFFSGGATVYEQYF.

This rearrangement joins TRBV27 to TRBJ2-7; D is uncertain. The CDR3 is 16 residues long. Germline V gene sequence: CDR1 MNHEY, CDR2 SMNVEV (reference sequence). V was trimmed by 3 bases and J by 2 bases, leaving 17 bases between them. CDR3 in amino acids: CASSFTSPRYPYEQYF. The CDR3, as DNA: TGTGCCAGCAGTTTCACGTCCCCGAGGTATCCCTACGAGCAGTACTTC.

This chain connects TRBV6-6 to TRBJ1-4; D call uncertain. The CDR3 covers 14 residues. Germline-derived CDR1 and CDR2 are MNHNY and SVGAGI (reference sequence). The germline V and J ends were trimmed by 10 bases and 3 bases, with 15 bases remaining between them. CDR3 nucleotides: TGTGCCACCCACGCCCGGGGAGCTAATGAAAAACTGTTTTTT. Its protein is CATHARGANEKLFF.

V and J are TRBV14 and TRBJ1-1; D gene uncertain. V was shortened by 4 bases and J by 4 bases, with 10 bases between the two germline ends. CDR1 is SGHDN, CDR2 FVKESK, per germline. This CDR3 is 13 amino acids long. CDR3 bases: TGTGCCAGCAGCCCAAGGCCCCTCACTGAAGCTTTCTTT. Translating gives CASSPRPLTEAFF.

The chain joins TRBV24-1 to TRBJ2-5; D is uncertain. The germline CDR1 and CDR2 sequences are KGHDR and SFDVKD. The CDR3 has 14 amino acids. Trimming removed 7 bases from V and 0 bases from J, with 11 bases in between. The CDR3 reads CATSNFYDQETQYF. CDR3 sequence (DNA): TGTGCCACCAGCAACTTCTACGACCAAGAGACCCAGTACTTC.

This clonotype was observed once. This chain joins TRBV24-1 and TRBJ2-1; D is possibly TRBD2 (5 bases). V was shortened by 4 bases and J by 12 bases, with 15 bases between the two germline ends. Germline V CDR1 and CDR2: KGHDR, SFDVKD. This CDR3 comprises 13 residues. The CDR3 spells CATSDNSLVGQFF. For the CDR3, the DNA is TGTGCCACCAGTGACAACTCACTAGTTGGGCAGTTCTTC.